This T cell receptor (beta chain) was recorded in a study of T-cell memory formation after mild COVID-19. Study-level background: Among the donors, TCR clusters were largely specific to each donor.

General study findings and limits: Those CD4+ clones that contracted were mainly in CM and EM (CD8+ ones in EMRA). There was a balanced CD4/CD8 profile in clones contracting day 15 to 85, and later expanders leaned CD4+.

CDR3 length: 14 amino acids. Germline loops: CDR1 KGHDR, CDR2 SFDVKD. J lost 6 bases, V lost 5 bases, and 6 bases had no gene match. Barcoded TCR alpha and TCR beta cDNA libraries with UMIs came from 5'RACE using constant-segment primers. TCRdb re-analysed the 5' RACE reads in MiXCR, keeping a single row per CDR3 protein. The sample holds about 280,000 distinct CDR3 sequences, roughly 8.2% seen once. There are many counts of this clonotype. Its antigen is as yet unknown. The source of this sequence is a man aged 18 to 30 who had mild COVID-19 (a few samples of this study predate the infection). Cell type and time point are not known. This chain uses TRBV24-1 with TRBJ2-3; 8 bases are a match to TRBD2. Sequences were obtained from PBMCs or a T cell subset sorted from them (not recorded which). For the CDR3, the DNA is TGTGCCACCAGTGGCGGGGGGCCGTCGGATACGCAGTATTTT. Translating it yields CATSGGGPSDTQYF.